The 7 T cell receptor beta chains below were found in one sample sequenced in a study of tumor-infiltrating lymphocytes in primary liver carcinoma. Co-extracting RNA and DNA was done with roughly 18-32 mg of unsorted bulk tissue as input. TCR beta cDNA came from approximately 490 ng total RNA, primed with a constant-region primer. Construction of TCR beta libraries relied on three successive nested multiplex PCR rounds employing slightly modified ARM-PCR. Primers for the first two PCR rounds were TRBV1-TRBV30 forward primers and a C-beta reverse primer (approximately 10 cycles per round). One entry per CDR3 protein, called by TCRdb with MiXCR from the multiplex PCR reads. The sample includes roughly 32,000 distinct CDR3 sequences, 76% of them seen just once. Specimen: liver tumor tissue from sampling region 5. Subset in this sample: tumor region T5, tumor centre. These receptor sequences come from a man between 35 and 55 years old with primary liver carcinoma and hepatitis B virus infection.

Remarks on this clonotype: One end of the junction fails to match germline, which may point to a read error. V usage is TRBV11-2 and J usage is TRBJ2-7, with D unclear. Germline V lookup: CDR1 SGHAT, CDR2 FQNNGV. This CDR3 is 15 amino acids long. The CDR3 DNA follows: TGTGCCAGCAGCGTAGAGTCCGGGTTCTCTGGTGAGCAGTACTTC. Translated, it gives CASSVESGFSGEQYF.

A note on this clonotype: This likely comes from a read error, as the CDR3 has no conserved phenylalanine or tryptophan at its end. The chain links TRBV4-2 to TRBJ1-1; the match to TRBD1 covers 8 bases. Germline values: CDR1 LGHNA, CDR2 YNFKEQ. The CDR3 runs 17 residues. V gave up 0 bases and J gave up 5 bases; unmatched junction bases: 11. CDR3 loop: CASSQDYGQGFSTEAFL. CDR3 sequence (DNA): TGTGCCAGCAGCCAAGATTACGGACAGGGCTTTTCGACTGAAGCTTTCCTT.

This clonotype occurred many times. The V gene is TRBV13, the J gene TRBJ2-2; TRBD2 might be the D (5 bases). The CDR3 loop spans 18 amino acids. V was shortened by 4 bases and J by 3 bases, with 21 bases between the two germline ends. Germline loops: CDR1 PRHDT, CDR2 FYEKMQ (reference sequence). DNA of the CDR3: TGTGCCAGCAGCTCAAGCAGTGAGAGGGTGGGAGACACCGGGGAGCTGTTTTTT. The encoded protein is CASSSSSERVGDTGELFF.

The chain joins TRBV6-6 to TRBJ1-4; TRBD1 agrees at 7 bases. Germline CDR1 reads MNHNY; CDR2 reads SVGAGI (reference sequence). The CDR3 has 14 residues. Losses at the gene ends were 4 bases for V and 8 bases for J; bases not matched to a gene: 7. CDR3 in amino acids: CASSSRQGAEKLFF. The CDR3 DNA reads TGTGCCAGCAGTTCTAGACAGGGAGCCGAAAAACTGTTTTTT.

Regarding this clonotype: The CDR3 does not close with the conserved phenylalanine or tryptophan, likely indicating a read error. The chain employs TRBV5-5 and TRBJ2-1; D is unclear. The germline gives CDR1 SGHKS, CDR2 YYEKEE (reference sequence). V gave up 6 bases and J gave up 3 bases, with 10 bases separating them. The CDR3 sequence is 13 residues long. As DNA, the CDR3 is TGTGCCAGCAACGATTCCCTCTACAATGAGCAGTTCCTC. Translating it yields CASNDSLYNEQFL.

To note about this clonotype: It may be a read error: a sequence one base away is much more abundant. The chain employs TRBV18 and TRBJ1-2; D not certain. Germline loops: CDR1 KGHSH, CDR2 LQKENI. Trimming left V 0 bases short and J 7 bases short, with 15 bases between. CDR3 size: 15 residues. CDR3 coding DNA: TGTGCCAGCTCACCACCCCGACCCGGTTCTGGTGGCTACACCTTC. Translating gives CASSPPRPGSGGYTF.

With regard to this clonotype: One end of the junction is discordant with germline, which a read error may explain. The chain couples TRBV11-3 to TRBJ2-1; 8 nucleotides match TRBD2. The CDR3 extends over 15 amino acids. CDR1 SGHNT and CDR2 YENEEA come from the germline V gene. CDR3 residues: CTSSAGTREINGQLF. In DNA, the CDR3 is TGTACCAGCAGCGCCGGGACTAGAGAGATTAATGGGCAGCTCTTC. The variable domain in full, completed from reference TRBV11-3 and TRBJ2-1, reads EAGVVQSPRYKIIEKKQPVAFWCNPISGHNTLYWYLQNLGQGPELLIRYENEEAVDDSQLPKDRFSAERLKGVDSTLKIQPAELGDSAVYLCTSSAGTREINGQLFGPGTRLTVL.